This TCR beta chain was captured in a study of T cell responses to AZD1222 COVID-19 vaccine. Notes on the study in general: Spike-specific TCRs gained breadth and depth after people received two AZD1222 doses. All repertoire sampling was performed exclusively after the peak T cell response.

Assay: immunoSEQ multiplex PCR; the TCRdb copy retains only in-frame clones and omits some. The repertoire holds under 140,000 clones, with just under 95% as singletons. The germline V gene encodes CDR1 SGHTA and CDR2 FQGTGA. V lost 4 bases to trimming and J lost 4 bases, with 10 bases between them. This CDR3 comprises 14 residues. As to this clone: The antigen is unknown.

The chain uses TRBV7-3 and TRBJ2-2, with a weak D call TRBD1 (5 bases). Sequenced material: peripheral blood, taken 28 days after the second AZD1222 dose. The clonotype originates from an adult who received the AZD1222 COVID-19 vaccine. CDR3 loop: CASSSSTGTGELFF. The CDR3 DNA reads TGTGCCAGCAGCTCCTCAACAGGCACCGGGGAGCTGTTTTTT. Combining the CDR3 with reference TRBV7-3 and TRBJ2-2 gives the whole variable domain GAGVSQTPSNKVTEKGKYVELRCDPISGHTALYWYRQSLGQGPEFLIYFQGTGAADDSGLPNDRFFAVRPEGSVSTLKIQRTERGDSAVYLCASSSSTGTGELFFGEGSRLTVL.